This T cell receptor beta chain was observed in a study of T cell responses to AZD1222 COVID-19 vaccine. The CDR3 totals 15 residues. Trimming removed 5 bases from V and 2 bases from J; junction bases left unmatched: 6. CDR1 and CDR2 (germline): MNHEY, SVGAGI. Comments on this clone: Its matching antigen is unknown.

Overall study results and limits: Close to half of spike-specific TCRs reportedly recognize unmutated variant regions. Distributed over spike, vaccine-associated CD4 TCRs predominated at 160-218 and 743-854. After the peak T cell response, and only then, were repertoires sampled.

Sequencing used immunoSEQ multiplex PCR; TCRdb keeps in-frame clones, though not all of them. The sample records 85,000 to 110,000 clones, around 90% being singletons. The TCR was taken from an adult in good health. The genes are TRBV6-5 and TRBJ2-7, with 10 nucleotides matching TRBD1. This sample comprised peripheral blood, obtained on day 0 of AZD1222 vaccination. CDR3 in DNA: TGTGCCAGCAGTCCGGGGACAGGGGCCCCCTACGAGCAGTACTTC. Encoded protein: CASSPGTGAPYEQYF.